This T cell receptor (beta chain) was recovered during a study of immune heterogeneity within non-small cell lung tumors. CDR1 is MNHNS, CDR2 SASEGT, per germline. V was shortened by 5 bases and J by 6 bases, with 16 bases between the two germline ends. The CDR3 contains 14 residues. In a multiplex PCR, 32 V and 13 J primers amplified TCR beta CDR3. Via MiXCR, TCRdb re-called the multiplex PCR reads, giving one row per CDR3 protein. Of 8,500 to 13,000 distinct CDR3 sequences in the sample, 25% to 35% were seen once. Remarks on this clonotype: This may be a read error: a much more frequent sequence differs by one nucleotide.

Each sample used approximately 590 ng of genomic DNA from bulk tumor tissue. During surgery, each primary tumor gave multiple biopsies spaced as far apart as possible. Patients went through curative surgery, and their non-small cell lung cancer was untreated and newly diagnosed. The chain combines TRBV6-1 with TRBJ1-1, with D possibly TRBD1 on 5 matching bases. The clonotype comes from a woman aged 45-60 years with non-small cell lung cancer. The sequencing input was lung tumor tissue. This chain's CDR3 is CASSIGPGTAEAFF. The DNA of the CDR3 is TGTGCCAGCAGTATTGGCCCGGGGACCGCTGAAGCTTTCTTT.